A single sample gave rise to the 8 T cell receptor beta chains below, sequenced in a study of PD-L1 blockade in urothelial cancer. Measured with immunoSEQ multiplex PCR; TCRdb has only the in-frame clones, and not every one. Of about 91,000 clones listed, approximately 82% are singletons. Time point: peripheral blood 6 weeks after treatment start. Sequences were derived from PBMCs, sampled around atezolizumab (anti-PD-L1) treatment. These receptors all come from a man between 65 and 85 years old with urothelial cancer.

For the CDR3, the DNA is TGTGCCAGCAGTGAGATCCCCGGGGGTGGCTACACCTTC. Encoded protein: CASSEIPGGGYTF. The chain couples TRBV2 to TRBJ1-2; TRBD1 is a possible D gene (5 bases). V lost 3 bases, J lost 7 bases, and 12 bases lay in between. Looked up from germline, CDR1 is SNHLY and CDR2 is FYNNEI. This CDR3 region has 13 residues.

This clone appeared a few times. J is TRBJ2-7 and V is TRBV19, with TRBD2 matching over 8 bases. Germline CDR1 and CDR2: LNHDA and SQIVND (reference sequence). V lost 4 bases and J lost 6; bases outside the gene matches: 8. This CDR3 has 14 residues. CDR3 amino acids: CASSTQRGSLEQYF. DNA of the CDR3: TGTGCCAGTAGTACCCAGCGGGGGTCCCTCGAGCAGTACTTC.

This chain connects TRBV25-1 to TRBJ2-1; D unresolved. This CDR3 spans 12 amino acids. Trimming removed 7 bases at V and 10 bases at J, with 14 bases between. The germline CDR1 and CDR2 sequences are MGHDK and SYGVNS. CDR3 amino acids: CASTFGVGEQFF. In DNA form, the CDR3 reads TGTGCCAGCACCTTCGGAGTCGGGGAGCAGTTCTTC.

The rearrangement links TRBV7-6 to TRBJ2-1; a weak D match, TRBD2 (5 bases). The germline V and J ends were trimmed by 3 bases and 7 bases, with 7 bases remaining between them. This CDR3 is built from 12 residues. The germline CDR1 and CDR2 sequences are SGHVS and FNYEAQ. The CDR3 DNA reads TGTGCCAGCAGCTTGAGCGGAAATGAGCAGTTCTTC. It specifies CASSLSGNEQFF.

This clone was observed once. The genes are TRBV10-3 and TRBJ2-5, with 8 bases aligning to TRBD1. Trimming at V came to 6 bases and at J to 4 bases, leaving 10 bases not matched to a gene. The CDR3 sequence is 15 residues long. In germline, CDR1 is ENHRY, CDR2 SYGVKD. CDR3 loop: CAISFGQGGGETQYF. In DNA, the CDR3 is TGTGCCATCAGCTTCGGACAGGGAGGAGGAGAGACCCAGTACTTC.

This clone was recorded only once. V and J are TRBV7-9 and TRBJ1-2, with 10 bases matching TRBD1. The trim removed 5 bases at V and 6 bases at J, leaving 9 bases unmatched. The CDR3 has 15 residues. Germline CDR1 is SEHNR and CDR2 is FQNEAQ (reference sequence). CDR3 region: CASSPPGTGVHGYTF. As DNA, the CDR3 is TGTGCCAGCAGCCCGCCTGGGACAGGGGTGCATGGCTACACCTTC.

In the case of this clone: The junction departs from the called germline gene at one end, perhaps through a read error. The V call is TRBV9, the J call TRBJ2-1; TRBD2 matches 8 bases. CDR3 length equals 15 residues. The germline gives CDR1 SGDLS, CDR2 YYNGEE. The CDR3 DNA follows: TGTGCCAGCAGCCCAGCGAGTATGCTAGCGGGCCCCCGTGTCTTC. It codes for CASSPASMLAGPRVF. The full variable domain, completed using reference TRBV9 and TRBJ2-1, is DSGVTQTPKHLITATGQRVTLRCSPRSGDLSVYWYQQSLDQGLQFLIQYYNGEERAKGNILERFSAQQFPDLHSELNLSSLELGDSALYFCASSPASMLAGPRVFGPGTRLTVL.

The rearrangement uses TRBV4-1 and TRBJ1-2; tentative D call: TRBD1 (5 bases). Trimming shortened V by 1 base and J by 7 bases, and 19 bases separated the two germline ends. Germline V gene lookup returns CDR1 MGHRA and CDR2 YSYEKL. There are 16 residues in the CDR3. This CDR3 reads CASSQAINSGRRGYTF. The CDR3 DNA is TGCGCCAGCAGCCAAGCGATTAATTCAGGGCGTCGTGGCTACACCTTC.